This is a list of T cell receptor beta chains from one sample in a study of blood T cell repertoires in COVID-19. Produced via immunoSEQ multiplex PCR; TCRdb's table is partial and in-frame only. This sample carries roughly 130,000 clones, about 92% of them seen once, and the ten largest clones take 3.7%. The source material was peripheral blood. These receptors were collected from a man in his fifties or sixties with active COVID-19. The CDR3 runs from the conserved cysteine through the conserved F or W. A D gene is named only where the DNA matches it firmly. Only part of the rows carry a size: once, few, many, or a class if the clone is expanded.

v_call	j_call	d_call	clone_size	cdr3_nt	cdr3_aa
TRBV12-3/TRBV12-4	TRBJ1-1	NA	once	TGTGCCAGCAGTTTAGGAGGGGAAGCTTTCTTT	CASSLGGEAFF
TRBV11-2	TRBJ1-2	TRBD1	NA	TGTGCCAGCAGCTCGATGACAGGGAGAAGCGACTATGGCTACACCTTC	CASSSMTGRSDYGYTF
TRBV3-1/TRBV3-2	TRBJ1-1	TRBD1	NA	TGTGCCAGCAGCCAATACCGGGACAGGTTGTCTGAAGCTTTCTTT	CASSQYRDRLSEAFF
TRBV24-1	TRBJ1-4	TRBD1	NA	TGTGCCACCAGTGAGCACCCGGGACAGGGAAGTGAAAAACTGTTTTTT	CATSEHPGQGSEKLFF
TRBV7-8	TRBJ2-5	TRBD1	NA	TGTGCGACCGAGGGGGCAAAGAAAGAGACCCAGTACTTC	CATEGAKKETQYF
TRBV28	TRBJ1-2	NA	once	TGTGCCAGCACCAAAGGGGGTTCCAACTATGGCTACACCTTC	CASTKGGSNYGYTF
TRBV7-9	TRBJ1-1	NA	NA	TGTGCCAGCAAAGGGGCAGAGAACACTGAAGCTTTCTTT	CASKGAENTEAFF
TRBV3-1/TRBV3-2	TRBJ2-7	TRBD1	NA	TGTGCCAGCAGCCAAGCCGGGACAGGGGGCTCTAACGAGCAGTACTTC	CASSQAGTGGSNEQYF
TRBV12-3/TRBV12-4	TRBJ1-3	NA	NA	TGTGCCAGCACCTCAGTTGGCACCATATATTTT	CASTSVGTIYF
TRBV18	TRBJ2-7	NA	once	TGTGCCAGCTCACCCCGCCGGGGGGAGCAGTACTTC	CASSPRRGEQYF
TRBV19	TRBJ1-2	TRBD1	NA	TGTGCCAGTAGTATGTTGGGCACAGGGGCTGGCTACACCTTC	CASSMLGTGAGYTF
TRBV5-1	TRBJ1-1	NA	NA	TGCGCCAGCAGCTTGGACTACAGGGTGAACACTGAAGCTTTCTTT	CASSLDYRVNTEAFF
TRBV9	TRBJ1-1	NA	NA	TGTGCCAGCAGCGTAGCTTCCAGCACTGAAGCTTTCTTT	CASSVASSTEAFF
TRBV2	TRBJ1-2	NA	NA	TGTGCCAGCAGCCCTTCCGGGACATTCGATGGCTACACCTTC	CASSPSGTFDGYTF
TRBV18	TRBJ2-5	NA	NA	TGTGCCAGCTCGCGCTCCGGGGGACAAGAGACCCAGTACTTC	CASSRSGGQETQYF
TRBV5-4	TRBJ2-5	NA	NA	TGTGCCAGCAGCTTGGCGCAGGGGCTGGGAGAGACCCAGTACTTC	CASSLAQGLGETQYF
TRBV19	TRBJ1-4	NA	NA	TGTGCCAGTAATGGGGCAGCTAATGAAAAACTGTTTTTT	CASNGAANEKLFF
TRBV19	TRBJ1-5	NA	NA	TGTGCCAGTATCGACACGGATAGCAATCAGCCCCAGCATTTT	CASIDTDSNQPQHF
TRBV6-1	TRBJ1-5	NA	once	TGTGCCAGCAGTGAAGTACAGCCAAATCAGCCCCAGCATTTT	CASSEVQPNQPQHF
TRBV24-1	TRBJ1-5	NA	NA	TGTGCCACCAGTGACCCTAGAAGGGAGACGGCCCAGCATTTT	CATSDPRRETAQHF
TRBV3-1/TRBV3-2	TRBJ2-1	NA	NA	TGTGCCAGCAGCCAACCCACTAAGATTGAGCAGTTCTTC	CASSQPTKIEQFF
TRBV2	TRBJ2-7	NA	NA	TGTGCCAGCAGTGAACGGGACTACGAGCAGTACTTC	CASSERDYEQYF
TRBV6-2/TRBV6-3	TRBJ2-5	NA	NA	TGTGCCAGCAGTTACCAGGGGTGGACCCAGTACTTC	CASSYQGWTQYF
TRBV12-3/TRBV12-4	TRBJ1-2	TRBD1	NA	TGTGCCAGCAGGGGACAGGGGGTGGATGGCTACACCTTC	CASRGQGVDGYTF
TRBV18	TRBJ1-2	NA	NA	TGTGCCAGCTCACCACAAGGGGTTGACTATGGCTACACCTTC	CASSPQGVDYGYTF
TRBV15	TRBJ1-1	TRBD1	NA	TGTGCCACCAGCAGTGAACAGGGGGCAACTGAAGCTTTCTTT	CATSSEQGATEAFF
TRBV18	TRBJ1-3	NA	NA	TGTGCCAGCTCACCACTCGACAGCTCTGGAAACACCATATATTTT	CASSPLDSSGNTIYF
TRBV5-4	TRBJ1-2	TRBD1	few	TGTGCCAGCAGCTCCGGGACAGGGATGTATGGCTACACCTTC	CASSSGTGMYGYTF
TRBV5-1	TRBJ2-3	TRBD2	NA	TGCGCCAGCAGCTTGGTCGGGGGGATCACAGATACGCAGTATTTT	CASSLVGGITDTQYF
TRBV18	TRBJ2-2	NA	NA	TGTGCCAGCTCACCACGGCTAGCAAGGCAGGGGGAGCTGTTTTTT	CASSPRLARQGELFF
TRBV19	TRBJ1-1	NA	NA	TGTGCCACTTCAGGGGCACCGAACACTGAAGCTTTCTTT	CATSGAPNTEAFF
TRBV5-6	TRBJ1-5	TRBD1	NA	TGTGCCAGCAGCTTGGACAGGGGAGTCAATCAGCCCCAGCATTTT	CASSLDRGVNQPQHF
TRBV2	TRBJ1-2	TRBD1	NA	TGTGCCAGCAGTGTTACAGGGGGCGAGAACTATGGCTACACCTTC	CASSVTGGENYGYTF
TRBV6-1	TRBJ2-1	TRBD1	NA	TGTGCCAGCAGTGAAGCCCGACAGGGGCGGGATGAGCAGTTCTTC	CASSEARQGRDEQFF
TRBV6-5	TRBJ1-4	TRBD1	NA	TGTGCCAGCGCAATGGACGGGACAGGGAATGAAAAACTGTTTTTT	CASAMDGTGNEKLFF
TRBV5-1	TRBJ1-1	TRBD1	NA	TGCGCCAGCAGCTTGATTCAGGGGGCGAGCACTGAAGCTTTCTTT	CASSLIQGASTEAFF
TRBV7-9	TRBJ1-2	NA	NA	TGTGCCAGCAGGACCTTTAAACAGGGCTATGGCTACACCTTC	CASRTFKQGYGYTF
TRBV5-1	TRBJ2-3	NA	NA	TGCGCCAGCAGTCCGCAGGGGACAGATACGCAGTATTTT	CASSPQGTDTQYF
TRBV6-5	TRBJ1-2	TRBD1	NA	TGTGCCAGCAGTTACTCACGGACAGGGGGCGGCTATGGCTACACCTTC	CASSYSRTGGGYGYTF
TRBV10-3	TRBJ1-1	NA	NA	TGTGCCATCAGCCGGGACACCACTGAAGCTTTCTTT	CAISRDTTEAFF
TRBV19	TRBJ1-4	TRBD1	NA	TGTGCCAGTAGTCGGGACAGGGGCGAAAAACTGTTTTTT	CASSRDRGEKLFF
TRBV19	TRBJ1-4	NA	NA	TGTGCCAGTAGCAACATGGGGAGGGACGAAAAACTGTTTTTT	CASSNMGRDEKLFF
TRBV5-4	TRBJ2-5	TRBD2	NA	TGTGCCAGCAGCTTGGGGGGGTCTAGCGGTCTTGGGACCCAGTACTTC	CASSLGGSSGLGTQYF
TRBV13	TRBJ2-1	TRBD1	NA	TGTGCCAGCAGCTTCACCACCGGGACAGGGTACAATGAGCAGTTCTTC	CASSFTTGTGYNEQFF
TRBV6-6	TRBJ1-2	TRBD1	NA	TGTGCCAGCACTCTCGGACAGGGATTCGATGGCTACACCTTC	CASTLGQGFDGYTF
TRBV3-1/TRBV3-2	TRBJ1-2	NA	NA	TGTGCCAGCAGCCAAGGACCTGAGGGCTATGGCTACACCTTC	CASSQGPEGYGYTF
TRBV7-2	TRBJ2-2	TRBD1	NA	TGTGCCAGCAGCTATACCGGGACAGGGAGCAGAGCCGGGGAGCTGTTTTTT	CASSYTGTGSRAGELFF
TRBV30	TRBJ2-5	TRBD2	NA	TGTGCCTGGACTAGCGGGAGGGCCGGGGAGACCCAGTACTTC	CAWTSGRAGETQYF
TRBV7-2	TRBJ1-2	NA	NA	TGTGCCAGCAGCCCGATGGACAGCTATGGCTACACCTTC	CASSPMDSYGYTF